This T cell receptor (beta chain) is from a study of shared clonotypes between healthy human individuals. Study-wide results and caveats: Estimated richness values were generally larger in naive subsets than in memory subsets. Clonotypes that were shared across a few donors made up around 5% of naive CD4 clonotypes.

Germline-derived CDR1 and CDR2 are SGHNT and YYREEE (reference sequence). The CDR3 has 15 amino acids. J lost 4 bases, V lost 1 base, and 8 bases had no gene match. Authors' methods: Junction-only sequences produced by ImmunoSEQ had no quality scores, so filtering differed. Method: immunoSEQ multiplex PCR; TCRdb's copy keeps in-frame clones and lacks some. Clone size and V and J calls were adopted from that table, with D and trimming inferred from the DNA. The sample carries some 1,600,000 clones, approximately 98% recorded once. A word on this clone: Its antigen is not known.

Adult donors, all healthy and HIV-negative, had no recent acute infections or vaccinations. Material for sequencing was naive CD4+ T cells sorted from blood. Stated subset: CD45RA+ positively selected. This TCR was sampled from a man between 25 and 39 years old in good health. The chain recombines TRBV5-4 with TRBJ2-7, with 7 bases identical to TRBD2. CDR3 amino acids: CASSLRAGESYEQYF. The CDR3 DNA reads as TGTGCCAGCAGCTTGAGGGCGGGAGAATCATACGAGCAGTACTTC.